The sequence of this T cell receptor beta chain was determined in a study of glioma-infiltrating T cells. Using RNA template, CDR3s of TCR alpha and beta were amplified with iRepertoire arm-PCR. For one-step reverse transcription and amplification, about 90-400 ng of tissue mRNA or PBMC total RNA was used. TCRdb redid the calling of the multiplex PCR reads with MiXCR, one entry per CDR3 protein. In the table there are 84,000 or so distinct CDR3 sequences, around a quarter of which are singletons. The sequence was collected from a human donor with low-grade glioma or glioblastoma, undergoing nonglioma brain surgery, or in good health (not recorded which). The sample taken for sequencing was glioma tissue, nonneoplastic brain tissue, or PBMCs (not recorded which).

The DNA of the CDR3 is TGTGCCAGCAGTTACTCTGTCCGAACCGAGACCCAGTACTTC. Translated: CASSYSVRTETQYF. This chain uses TRBV6-5 with TRBJ2-5; D is ambiguous. Trimming cost V 0 bases and J 5 bases, with 10 bases left between them. In germline, CDR1 is MNHEY, CDR2 SVGAGI. CDR3 length equals 14 residues.